Listed below are T cell receptor beta chains from one sample, sequenced in a study of blood T cell repertoires in COVID-19. The data were produced by immunoSEQ multiplex PCR, yet TCRdb's version contains in-frame clones alone and is incomplete. The sample has about 500,000 clones, about 89% seen once. Sequencing was performed on peripheral blood. These TCRs come from a woman between 50 and 59 years old with COVID-19, enrolled during active disease. CDR3s include the opening cysteine and the closing phenylalanine or tryptophan. D genes are given only for firm matches. A row's size may be missing; if present it is once, few, many or a size class.

v_call: TRBV30
j_call: TRBJ2-7
clone_size: .
d_call: TRBD1
cdr3_nt: TGTGCCTACGGACAGGATCACGAGCAGTACTTC
cdr3_aa: CAYGQDHEQYF

v_call: TRBV29-1
j_call: TRBJ2-6
clone_size: .
d_call: .
cdr3_nt: TGCAGCGTTCGACAGAACTCTGGGGCCAACGTCCTGACTTTC
cdr3_aa: CSVRQNSGANVLTF

v_call: TRBV9
j_call: TRBJ1-2
clone_size: .
d_call: .
cdr3_nt: TGTGCCAGCAGCGTAGCGGCTGAAGCGGATGGCTACACCTTC
cdr3_aa: CASSVAAEADGYTF

v_call: TRBV27
j_call: TRBJ1-1
clone_size: .
d_call: TRBD1
cdr3_nt: TGTGCCAGCAGCCCCATTACAGGGGTCACTGAAGCTTTCTTT
cdr3_aa: CASSPITGVTEAFF

v_call: TRBV5-1
j_call: TRBJ1-2
clone_size: once
d_call: TRBD1
cdr3_nt: TGCGCCAGCAGATCCAGTGGACAGGGGAAGGACTACACCTTC
cdr3_aa: CASRSSGQGKDYTF

v_call: TRBV29-1
j_call: TRBJ2-7
clone_size: .
d_call: TRBD1
cdr3_nt: TGCAGCGTTGGGATCGACAGGGCCATCGAGCAGTACTTC
cdr3_aa: CSVGIDRAIEQYF

v_call: TRBV10-2
j_call: TRBJ1-1
clone_size: .
d_call: TRBD1
cdr3_nt: TGCGCCACCGGACAGGGGCACACTGAAGCTTTCTTT
cdr3_aa: CATGQGHTEAFF

v_call: TRBV30
j_call: TRBJ1-2
clone_size: .
d_call: TRBD1
cdr3_nt: TGTGCCTGGAGCCTGACAGGGGGCCGGACCTTC
cdr3_aa: CAWSLTGGRTF

v_call: TRBV19
j_call: TRBJ1-1
clone_size: .
d_call: TRBD1
cdr3_nt: TGTGCCAGTAGTTCAACGACAGGGTGGGTAGGCACTGAAGCTTTCTTT
cdr3_aa: CASSSTTGWVGTEAFF

v_call: TRBV5-1
j_call: TRBJ2-1
clone_size: .
d_call: TRBD1
cdr3_nt: TGCGCCAGCAGCAGGGGACAGGGGGGGAATGAGCAGTTCTTC
cdr3_aa: CASSRGQGGNEQFF

v_call: TRBV5-8
j_call: TRBJ2-1
clone_size: .
d_call: .
cdr3_nt: TGTGCCAGCAGCTTGTCCGGGGGGCTACCCCTTAGCCCCTACAATGAGCAGTTCTTC
cdr3_aa: CASSLSGGLPLSPYNEQFF

v_call: TRBV30
j_call: TRBJ2-6
clone_size: once
d_call: .
cdr3_nt: TGTGCCTGGAGCCCCGGGGGATCTGGGGCCAACGTCCTGACTTTC
cdr3_aa: CAWSPGGSGANVLTF

v_call: TRBV6-5
j_call: TRBJ1-5
clone_size: .
d_call: .
cdr3_nt: TGTGCCAGCAGCCCCCTCGGCGGTGTTCAGCCCCAGCATTTT
cdr3_aa: CASSPLGGVQPQHF

v_call: TRBV30
j_call: TRBJ2-7
clone_size: .
d_call: TRBD1
cdr3_nt: TGTGCCTCGACGGTCGGACAGGGCTACGAGCAGTACTTC
cdr3_aa: CASTVGQGYEQYF

v_call: TRBV6-1
j_call: TRBJ1-5
clone_size: .
d_call: .
cdr3_nt: TGTGCCAGCAGTGAAAGCCCCGGGAAGAGCAATCAGCCCCAGCATTTT
cdr3_aa: CASSESPGKSNQPQHF

v_call: TRBV4-2
j_call: TRBJ2-3
clone_size: .
d_call: .
cdr3_nt: TGTGCCAGCAGCCAATATCCCCAACAAGATACGCAGTATTTT
cdr3_aa: CASSQYPQQDTQYF

v_call: TRBV28
j_call: TRBJ1-2
clone_size: once
d_call: .
cdr3_nt: TGTGCCAGCAGTCCCGGGGGGGGGCGCGGGTATGGCTACACCTTC
cdr3_aa: CASSPGGGRGYGYTF

v_call: TRBV6-1
j_call: TRBJ1-4
clone_size: .
d_call: .
cdr3_nt: TGTGCCAGCAGTGAAGCCCTTTGGGGAGGTTGGGGAAAACTGTTTTTT
cdr3_aa: CASSEALWGGWGKLFF

v_call: TRBV20-1
j_call: TRBJ2-7
clone_size: .
d_call: TRBD2
cdr3_nt: TGCAGTGCTAGTAGGCTAGCGGGGCTCTCCTACGAGCAGTACTTC
cdr3_aa: CSASRLAGLSYEQYF

v_call: TRBV2
j_call: TRBJ2-1
clone_size: .
d_call: .
cdr3_nt: TGTGCCAGCAGGTTGGGGATGGAGGCCGGTGAGCAGTTCTTC
cdr3_aa: CASRLGMEAGEQFF

v_call: TRBV7-2
j_call: TRBJ2-7
clone_size: .
d_call: TRBD2
cdr3_nt: TGTGCCAGCAGCTGGTTGCTAGCGGGGACCTACGAGCAGTACTTC
cdr3_aa: CASSWLLAGTYEQYF

v_call: TRBV7-9
j_call: TRBJ1-2
clone_size: .
d_call: TRBD1
cdr3_nt: TGTGCCAGCAGCTTAGGGGACAGGGGCCCTCACTATGGCTACACCTTC
cdr3_aa: CASSLGDRGPHYGYTF

v_call: TRBV28
j_call: TRBJ1-5
clone_size: once
d_call: .
cdr3_nt: TGTGCCAGCAGTTTAGGCGGTACCAATCAGCCCCAGCATTTT
cdr3_aa: CASSLGGTNQPQHF

v_call: TRBV4-1
j_call: TRBJ1-4
clone_size: once
d_call: .
cdr3_nt: TGCGCCAGCAGCCAAGATGAGGCTAATGAAAAACTGTTTTTT
cdr3_aa: CASSQDEANEKLFF

v_call: TRBV27
j_call: TRBJ2-3
clone_size: .
d_call: .
cdr3_nt: TGTGCCAGCAGTCCGATTCAGCAAGGGGCGCGAACAGATACGCAGTATTTT
cdr3_aa: CASSPIQQGARTDTQYF

v_call: TRBV18
j_call: TRBJ2-3
clone_size: .
d_call: .
cdr3_nt: TGTGCCAGCTCAGCAAACCCTGGAAACGGGACAGATACGCAGTATTTT
cdr3_aa: CASSANPGNGTDTQYF

v_call: TRBV19
j_call: TRBJ1-1
clone_size: few
d_call: TRBD1
cdr3_nt: TGTGCCAGTAGTCCACCAGGGGGACAGAGGAACACTGAAGCTTTCTTT
cdr3_aa: CASSPPGGQRNTEAFF

v_call: TRBV18
j_call: TRBJ2-7
clone_size: .
d_call: .
cdr3_nt: TGTGCCAGCTCACCAAGTTTGGGCAGGGGAAGTGAGCAGTACTTC
cdr3_aa: CASSPSLGRGSEQYF